The text below deals with one T cell receptor beta chain. Its specific antigen is unknown. Base-call qualities are not available, and no considerably larger clone is one nucleotide away. Healthy HIV-negative adults with no recently reported acute infections or vaccinations were included as donors. All donors were Caucasian adults living in Nashville, Tennessee, USA. CD4+ T cells were enriched through magnetic negative selection, after which naive cells were positively selected on CD45RA and the remaining negative fraction served as the memory subset. Blood was obtained by leukapheresis, after which PBMCs were separated by Ficoll-Histopaque density gradient centrifugation and cryopreserved in liquid nitrogen vapor phase. Analytical flow cytometry was used to check the purity and quantity of every magnetically sorted T cell population. Genomic DNA was isolated from every sorted fraction and measured by UV absorbance on a Nanodrop 2000c.

This entry is derived from a study of shared clonotypes between healthy human individuals (dated by TCRdb to the early 2020s). Concerning the study at large: Three men and a couple of women, aged 18 to 49 years, made up the cohort. For each donor, three plates each were used for CD4 naive and CD4 memory, two plates were used for CD8 naive, and one plate was used for CD8 memory. To estimate repertoire size and how much clonotypes are shared between individuals, the study performed deep sequencing of blood TCR repertoires from roughly five healthy adults. To increase sequencing depth and limit assay-specific biases, different laboratories used diverse techniques to prepare libraries and sequence TCR repertoires. Each donor's leukapheresis produced roughly between roughly 0.85 and 10 billion PBMCs. The study at large found these results: Sampling was restricted to blood, and TCR repertoires in tissues likely differ from the TCR repertoires found in blood. Even with the large sequencing depth, rarefaction of the sorted-subset datasets indicated that sequencing was incomplete. Sharing across several donors was observed for roughly 5% of naive CD4, less than 4% of naive CD8, about 2.3% of memory CD4, and around 0.4% of memory CD8 clonotypes. Pairwise subsampling led to the expectation that sequencing depth would affect the degree of clonotype sharing among donors. Higher generation probabilities were observed for clonotypes shared by all four sorted-subset donors than for non-shared clonotypes. Because the study included a small number of donors, the genetic and exposure-history diversity represented was limited. Naive subsets generally had larger estimated clonotype richness than memory subsets did.

Using the deep immunoSEQ assay, TCR CDR3 regions were amplified from genomic DNA by multiplex PCR. Extracted genomic DNA from each cell subset was distributed evenly across all wells of several immunoSEQ 96-well plates, and each plate was treated as a replicate. For sorted subsets, each replicate PCR was loaded with approximately 190 ng genomic DNA, equivalent to about 30,000 T cell genomes. Purified libraries were quantified with a Qubit 3.0 fluorometer, sized on a Bioanalyzer 2100, and re-quantified with the KAPA Library Quantification kit. Each immunoSEQ 96-well plate was sequenced on its own single-read 150-cycle Illumina NextSeq 550 flow cell. The original pipeline was this. The immunoSEQ output contained only junctional sequences without quality scores, so filtering could not match that applied to full-length reads. To assign V/J genes and CDR3, sequences were annotated against IMGT germline references using PyIR, a Python wrapper for IgBLAST v1.9. Reads were filtered out if the reads had weak V/J assignments (E-value above 1e-6), no CDR3, stop codons, out-of-frame junctions, or ambiguous translated residues. V3J clonotypes were defined by identical inferred V gene, J gene, and CDR3 amino acid sequence. Percentage overlap between repertoires was computed as shared unique clonotypes divided by the size of the smaller repertoire. Three approaches were used to assess repertoire richness: RTK rarefaction, the Chao1 estimator, and Recon v2.1 estimates of unobserved clonotypes. Generation probabilities were computed with OLGA for all TCRbeta clonotypes obtained by the gDNA method from several donors. The source is immuneACCESS, and TCRdb retained only in-frame sequences with V and J called. Part of the clones is not carried over; for the studies checked, unresolved V genes explain less than half of this, and the remainder is unexplained. From that table come the V and J calls and clone size; the DNA was used to work out D and trimming. The sample table shows more than 2 million clones, and around 95% are seen once. 0.13% of the sample rests with the top ten.

Sequencing was done on a sample of naive CD4+ T cells sorted from blood. Read against the paper, the sample's cell subset or site label means: CD45RA+ positively selected. The receptor comes from a man aged 18 to 30 in good health.

The CDR3 region reads CAWSGDYSANYGYTF. The DNA sequence is as follows: TGTGCCTGGAGTGGGGATTACTCCGCTAACTATGGCTACACCTTC. The chain couples TRBV30 to TRBJ1-2, with no confidently assigned D gene. From the cysteine up to the phenylalanine, the CDR3 has a length of 15 residues. The CDR3 DNA has 45 bases and is translated from base 1. Based on the germline V gene (reference sequence), the CDR1 and CDR2 sequences are GTSNPN and SVGIG. V and J are truncated by 1 base and 0 bases respectively, leaving an intervening sequence of 12 bases.